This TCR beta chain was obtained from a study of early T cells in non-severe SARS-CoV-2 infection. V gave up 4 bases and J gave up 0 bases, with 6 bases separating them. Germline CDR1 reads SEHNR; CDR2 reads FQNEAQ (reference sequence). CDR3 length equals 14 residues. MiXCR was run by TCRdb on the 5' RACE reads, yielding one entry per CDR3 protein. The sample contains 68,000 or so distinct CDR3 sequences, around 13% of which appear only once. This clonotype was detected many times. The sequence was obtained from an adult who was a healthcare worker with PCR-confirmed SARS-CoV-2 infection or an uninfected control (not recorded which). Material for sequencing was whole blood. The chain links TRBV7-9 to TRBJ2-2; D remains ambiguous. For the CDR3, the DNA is TGTGCCAGCAGCTGGGGATCGAACACCGGGGAGCTGTTTTTT. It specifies CASSWGSNTGELFF.